This TCR beta chain was captured in a study of T cells in Graves' hyperthyroidism and ophthalmopathy. Trimming removed 4 bases from V and 5 bases from J; junction bases left unmatched: 6. Per germline, CDR1 MDHEN and CDR2 SYDVKM. This CDR3 has 15 amino acids. Hyperthyroidism in the patients, aged 18 to 65, was newly diagnosed and under 2 months in duration. Isolation of PBMCs was performed on around 9.4 ml fresh peripheral blood. RNA transcripts gave rise to amplified TCR beta CDR3 regions. First-round RT-PCR of the TCR CDR3 relied on the HTBI primer set. MiXCR, applied by TCRdb to the multiplex PCR reads, yields one record per CDR3 protein. The sample lists around 600,000 distinct CDR3 sequences; roughly 14% were seen once.

V is TRBV28 and J is TRBJ2-1, with 9 bases identical to TRBD2. This sequence originates from a woman aged 30 to 39 with Graves' hyperthyroidism. Sequencing was done on a sample of blood. CDR3 nucleotide sequence: TGTGCCAGCAGTTCAGCTAGCGGGACCGACAATGAGCAGTTCTTC. Its translation: CASSSASGTDNEQFF.